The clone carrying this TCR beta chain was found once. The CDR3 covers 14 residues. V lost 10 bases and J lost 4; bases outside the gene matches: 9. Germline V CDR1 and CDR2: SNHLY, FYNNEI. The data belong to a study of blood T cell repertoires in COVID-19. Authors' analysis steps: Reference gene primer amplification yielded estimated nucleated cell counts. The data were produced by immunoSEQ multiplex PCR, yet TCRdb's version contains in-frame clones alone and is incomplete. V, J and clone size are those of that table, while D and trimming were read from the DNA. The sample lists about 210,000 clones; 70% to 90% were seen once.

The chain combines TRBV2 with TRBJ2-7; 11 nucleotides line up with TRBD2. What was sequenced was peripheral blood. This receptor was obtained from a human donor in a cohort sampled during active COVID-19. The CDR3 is CATQPSGGQYEQYF. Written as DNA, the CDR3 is TGTGCCACCCAACCTAGCGGGGGGCAATACGAGCAGTACTTC.